The TCR beta chain described here comes from a study of blood T cell repertoires in COVID-19 (dated by TCRdb to the early 2020s). With respect to the entire study: The collaborator samples originated in the United States, Italy and Spain and spanned the acute and convalescent phases of COVID-19. Where HLA class I and class II types were available, the types were taken from metadata supplied by the sample provider, not from assay-based typing. The prospective study material was composed of cDNA or gDNA derived from T cells, B-cell-depleted T cells, or PBMCs. A freely available public database, intended as a resource for researchers studying the immune response to SARS-CoV-2, is where the repertoires were released. Sample metadata almost always included a de-identified subject ID, COVID-19 status, age in years and sex. Subjects who had been exposed to COVID-19, were actively infected with it, or had recovered from it provided the deeply sampled blood TCRbeta repertoires that made up the dataset. The samples were drawn from the first 160 participants of the ongoing ImmuneRACE study and from 1,254 subjects provided by 6 global collaborators.

What the work shows at the level of the full study, not this receptor alone: The amount of clinical and demographic metadata varied by source and participant and was provided uncurated.

The CDR3 measures 13 amino acids from cysteine to phenylalanine. Only the CDR3 portion is preserved as DNA: 39 bases, with reading frame beginning at the first base. The V and J ends are trimmed by 6 bases and 5 bases, leaving 13 bases between them. In Seattle, one collaborating source enrolled patients while the infection was active and tracked those patients longitudinally over the course of disease. Whole blood was collected in K2EDTA tubes by collaborating institutions according to the institutions' own protocols. For TCRbeta analysis, collaborator samples were shipped as frozen whole blood, as isolated PBMCs, or as DNA extracted from either sample type. TCRbeta CDR3 regions were amplified from genomic DNA by means of the immunoSEQ Assay, a bias-controlled multiplex PCR. In the authors' own workflow: The number of nucleated cells in each sample was estimated by amplification of reference gene primers within the assay. Sequence reads were collapsed and filtered to measure the absolute abundance of every unique TCRbeta CDR3 rearrangement. Productive Simpson clonality was computed per sample as the square root of Simpson's diversity index over productive rearrangements. TCRdb obtained this table from immuneACCESS and retained in-frame rearrangements with V and J assigned. These tables miss some clones; where compared with another copy, unresolved V genes account for less than half of the shortfall, and the remainder is unexplained. D and trimming come from the DNA, and the V and J calls and clone size come from that table. The sample table shows roughly 170,000 clones, and 79% are seen once. The ten largest clones take up around 8% of the sample.

This clone was detected ten times or more. Its antigen is not yet known. No much larger clone is present one base from it, and per-base qualities are unavailable. Different DNA sequences within this sample yield the same CDR3. The sample was peripheral blood. The sequence links TRBV12-3 or TRBV12-4 to TRBJ2-5; no D gene is confidently identified. The receptor comes from an older woman with COVID-19, enrolled during active disease. In nucleotide form, the sequence is TGTGCCAGCAGCCCCCTGCGGCGGGAGACCCAGTACTTC. Its product reads: CASSPLRRETQYF.